The 2 T cell receptor beta chains in this list originate from one sample, sequenced in a study of lymphopenia after photon versus proton radiotherapy. Sequencing used immunoSEQ multiplex PCR; TCRdb keeps in-frame clones, though not all of them. This table has tens of thousands of clones, approximately 86% appearing once. Material: peripheral blood, obtained from a patient treated with proton-based radiotherapy. The receptors here all came from a woman between 65 and 79 years old with pancreatic cancer. Some clones in this sample may be carry-over from other donors' samples.

The rearrangement links TRBV5-6 to TRBJ1-1, with TRBD1 as a possible D gene (5 bases). The germline gives CDR1 SGHDT, CDR2 YYEEEE. Deletions cut 0 bases from V and 0 bases from J, with 9 bases between. CDR3 length: 15 amino acids. The CDR3 region is CASSLAGVMNTEAFF. In DNA form, the CDR3 reads TGTGCCAGCAGCTTGGCGGGGGTCATGAACACTGAAGCTTTCTTT.

The chain is built from TRBV6-5 and TRBJ2-3, with TRBD1 as a possible D gene (5 bases). Germline V gene lookup returns CDR1 MNHEY and CDR2 SVGAGI. V was pared by 0 bases and J by 10 bases, with 11 bases between. The CDR3 loop spans 13 amino acids. The CDR3 DNA follows: TGTGCCAGCAGTTACTCAGGGGTTGAGGCGCAGTATTTT. It translates to CASSYSGVEAQYF.